This entry describes one TCR beta chain. Its antigen remains undetermined. Per-nucleotide qualities are absent, and no much larger clonotype sits a single base away. This record comes from a study of cytomegalovirus exposure and HLA in healthy donors (dated by TCRdb to the late 2010s). Notes on the research overall: An earlier analysis of under 600 of the donors reported 250 to 300 Gb of sequence data and about 100 million unique TCR beta sequences from some 180 million T cells. An early release covering around 630 HLA-typed donors comprised approximately 290 gigabases of sequencing data and roughly 86 million unique TCR sequences. The genetic ancestry cluster associated with self-reported Caucasian donors included 70% to 85% of the 300 to 450 genotyped donors. The study aimed to test whether cataloging public T cell receptors could reveal signatures of past pathogen exposure. Using immunosequencing, the study profiled T cell repertoires from 500 to 800 subjects and related those repertoires to cytomegalovirus serostatus. A separate validation cohort of approximately 120 different subjects was used in addition to the roughly 720-subject first cohort. High-throughput TCR immunosequencing, statistical association of individual TCRs with disease status, and machine learning were combined to predict cytomegalovirus infection status. To study patterns of TCR occurrence, a later analysis re-analyzed previously published TCR beta repertoires from 550 to 800 donors and added high-resolution HLA genotyping. Rather than using new phenotypic data, the later analysis identified candidate immune exposures from TCR beta sequences and from how often those sequences occurred across donors. To decide whether each TCR beta V gene segment behaved as functional or pseudogenic, an earlier analysis of some 600 of the donors relied on high-throughput TCR beta sequencing. Donor age, sex, ethnicity and CMV serostatus were compiled together with the repertoire data. A later genetic analysis used genome-wide SNP genotypes for 398 of the 666 donors, treating that subset as a discovery cohort. Every repertoire in the discovery cohort had been generated on one and the same sequencing platform. HLA typing covered class I and class II loci at four-digit resolution. The number of typed donors differed by locus: roughly 629-640 for A, B, C, DRB1 and DQB1; 500 to 550 for DQA1; 606 for DPA1; and about 450 for DPB1. Several DR-DQ haplotypes were treated as single units for association and clustering because of strong linkage in the cohort. Across 300 to 400 genotyped donors of the cohort, an average of roughly 230,000 unique TCR beta nucleotide sequences per donor were sequenced, and 15% to 20% of those sequences were non-productive.

The CDR3 runs 15 residues from the cysteine to the phenylalanine. This entry keeps only the CDR3 DNA: 45 bases, framed from base 1. Per the germline V gene, SQVTM is the CDR1 and ANQGSEA is the CDR2. The V end loses 2 bases and the J end loses 3 bases, and a stretch of 16 bases separates them. In total, about 650 healthy bone marrow donors made up the cohort. All cohort members were sampled while nominally healthy, although unrecorded immune exposures were likely present. The donor tested CMV seronegative, placing the donor among the 352 seronegative members of the cohort. A peripheral blood sample was collected from each donor, and TCR beta sequencing was performed on peripheral blood mononuclear cells. The Qiagen DNeasy Blood Extraction Kit was used to extract genomic DNA from the blood cell samples. Preparation of the library involved the immunoSEQ multiplex PCR assay. The multiplex PCR relied on a mix of 60 forward primers for TCR Vbeta segments and 13 reverse primers for TCR Jbeta segments. A multiplex PCR assay on genomic DNA amplified the CDR3 region of rearranged TCR beta genes. The Illumina HiSeq System was used to sequence the amplified TCR beta libraries as 87-base-pair reads. The study's processing was this. Across the 670 or so repertoires, a later analysis counted 80 million or so unique TCR beta chains, around 10 million of which were shared by at least two donors. A nearest-neighbor algorithm error-corrected the raw reads and collapsed the reads into unique sequences, merging closely related sequences to remove PCR and sequencing errors. V, D and J gene segments were assigned by aligning CDR3 sequences to IMGT reference sequences. Each retained sequence needed at least a six-nucleotide match to both a V gene segment and a J gene segment. Rearrangements were called productive when the CDR3 lacked stop codons and stayed in frame with V and J; all others were non-productive. Following IMGT convention, CDR3 was defined as the stretch from the second conserved V-encoded cysteine up to the conserved J-encoded phenylalanine. In an earlier analysis of 587 of the donors, sequences lacking an unambiguous match to a single V gene segment were excluded. In an earlier analysis of several hundred of the donors, V segments were called functional above 56.7% productive rearrangements and were called segregating when the between-donor standard deviation exceeded 5%. A statistical classification framework was built for diagnosing cytomegalovirus status from the catalog of TCR beta chain sequences. In a later analysis, V and J genes were assigned by comparing TCR nucleotide sequences against IMGT/GENE-DB human TR gene sequences. Using the TCRdist pipeline, a later analysis assigned CDR3 sequences along with most-parsimonious VDJ recombination scenarios. In a later analysis, each TCR beta chain was defined by its CDR3 amino acid sequence together with its V-gene family, and reads lacking a unique V-gene family were excluded. As a way to deal with suspected cross-contamination and a sequencing artifact, a later analysis dropped 640 or so nucleotide sequences that were highly shared and had low generation probability. For each public chain, a later analysis derived a clonal expansion index from normalized ranks of inferred template counts within each repertoire. Generation probabilities in a later analysis came from a VDJ recombination model fitted to out-of-frame rearrangements, and those results were checked against IGoR. A later analysis scored TCR-TCR, TCR-HLA and TCR-CMV co-occurrence with hypergeometric tests, applying a repertoire-size bias correction to TCR pairs. False discovery rates were estimated in a later analysis by permuting HLA or CMV assignments 20 times. A later analysis grouped co-occurring TCRs with DBSCAN, adding TCRdist sequence similarity when clustering within HLA-allele-positive subsets. Repertoires with fewer than 30,000 or more than 120,000 public chains were left out of co-occurrence clustering, as were four to six repertoires with anomalous nucleotide sharing. Here the immuneACCESS table is served through TCRdb, limited to in-frame sequences with V and J called. Missing clones are a known gap in these copies; in checked studies unresolved V genes cover under half, and the rest lacks a known reason. V, J and clone size were drawn from that table, and D and trimming were deduced from the DNA. Counted in this sample were 130,000 or so clones; approximately 80% of them appeared once. Around 1.6% of the sample is taken by the ten largest.

Study-wide findings and limitations: When HLA alleles, especially DR and DQ, strongly co-occurred, attributing TCR associations to individual alleles was difficult. The cohort was sequenced for TCR beta chains only, and without alpha or paired-chain data the features that could be detected were limited. A later analysis found that HLA-associated TCR beta chains were more clonally expanded and had lower generation probabilities than equally common non-associated chains. V-gene and J-gene trimming of TCR beta chains was associated with a missense DCLRE1C variant in a later genetic analysis, and the association was replicated in an independent cohort. Approximately 16 rarely observed V segments, including chromosome 9 orphons, were excluded from the earlier analysis of several hundred of the donors because counts were too low. A later genetic analysis reported fewer N-insertions in productive TCRs among donors in an Asian-associated ancestry cluster than the 666-donor mean. In an earlier analysis of several hundred of the donors, most TCR beta V segments were observed in productive rearrangements about 87% or about 30% of the time, broadly matching IMGT annotations. The only immune exposure information available for the cohort was CMV serostatus. A cluster of highly shared sequence variants was judged likely to represent a technical artifact of the sequencing pipeline. Because HLA typing was unavailable for some donors at each locus, only the typed subset was used in association tests. In a later analysis, the rate of TCR association differed among HLA loci, with DRB1 alleles having the most associated TCRs and HLA-C alleles having the fewest. Sequencing depth was assumed to be roughly uniform across donors in the presence/absence analyses, though that assumption may not hold. In a later analysis, several top co-occurrence clusters were reported to appear linked to parvovirus B19, influenza, CMV and Epstein-Barr virus. Across donors, most TCR sequences were observed very rarely, whereas some public TCRs were present in many individuals. A further reported finding was that TCR beta sequences accurately predicted the HLA-A and HLA-B alleles for most subjects in the first cohort. In vitro tests confirmed that a few of the cytomegalovirus-associated TCR beta chains recognize cytomegalovirus antigens. Linkage disequilibrium might explain the correlated functional status among segregating V segments, but an unknown experimental factor could not be ruled out. At a false discovery rate of 0.05, a later analysis linked under 20,000 TCR beta sequences to specific HLA alleles. The 87-base-pair reads could not distinguish some IMGT-functional V segments, including TRBV6-2 and TRBV6-3, so those segments were excluded. The classifier was reported to diagnose cytomegalovirus status with high specificity and sensitivity in both the original and validation cohorts. The study gave a list of 150 to 200 TCR beta chains associated with cytomegalovirus. According to the authors, the approach could potentially be generalized to other disease states and immunological phenotypes. A later analysis found that most CMV-associated TCR beta chains appeared HLA-restricted, with HLA associations seemingly driven largely by CMV exposure.

The source of this sequence is a female donor in good health and CMV-seronegative. The receptor chain draws on TRBV29-1 and TRBJ1-2; the D gene lacks a confident call. Sequencing was carried out using PBMCs. The nucleotides are TGCAGCGTTGAATCCGGACGGGGAGCCGACTATGGCTACACCTTC. Translated, this is CSVESGRGADYGYTF.